These 14 T cell receptor beta chains came from one sample sequenced in a study of blood T cell repertoires in COVID-19. Here immunoSEQ multiplex PCR was the method, and the copy in TCRdb shows in-frame clones only, minus some. The sample records hundreds of thousands of clones, roughly 85% being singletons. Sequencing was performed on PBMCs or T cells enriched from blood (not recorded which). The origin of the receptors is a woman aged 45-60 years who had recovered from COVID-19.

The V call is TRBV5-1, the J call TRBJ2-7; TRBD2 aligns across 8 bases. Per germline, CDR1 SGHRS and CDR2 YFSETQ. The CDR3 runs to 16 residues. J was trimmed by 4 bases and V by 5 bases; bases with no gene match: 14. The CDR3 DNA sequence: TGCGCCAGCAGACGACCCGGGACTAGAGGGAGTTACGAGCAGTACTTC. Its protein is CASRRPGTRGSYEQYF.

This sequence joins TRBV11-2 and TRBJ2-1; tentative D call: TRBD2 (5 bases). CDR3 length: 14 amino acids. Germline values: CDR1 SGHAT, CDR2 FQNNGV. Trimming shortened V by 3 bases and J by 10 bases, and 16 bases separated the two germline ends. The CDR3 bases are TGTGCCAGCAGCTTTAGGCGCCCCTCGGGGGAGCAGTTCTTC. This sequence encodes CASSFRRPSGEQFF.

The CDR3 nucleotides read TGTGCCTGGAGTGTACCGGGGGGCGCAACTAATGAAAAACTGTTTTTT. Amino acids: CAWSVPGGATNEKLFF. The chain recombines TRBV30 with TRBJ1-4; maybe TRBD1 (6 bases). The ends were cut back, 0 bases at V and 0 bases at J, with 11 bases in the middle. CDR1 is GTSNPN and CDR2 is SVGIG in the germline V gene (reference sequence). The CDR3 has 16 residues.

The rearrangement links TRBV5-1 to TRBJ1-5, with D hard to call. This CDR3 has 15 amino acids. Trimming shortened V by 0 bases and J by 4 bases, and 11 bases separated the two germline ends. In germline, CDR1 is SGHRS, CDR2 YFSETQ. The chain's CDR3 is CASSLDSPSNQPQHF. The CDR3, as DNA: TGCGCCAGCAGCTTGGACAGCCCTTCGAATCAGCCCCAGCATTTT.

This chain joins TRBV28 and TRBJ1-2; a possible D gene is TRBD1 (5 bases). Looked up from germline, CDR1 is MDHEN and CDR2 is SYDVKM. The CDR3 runs to 12 residues. CDR3 bases: TGTGGCTCAGGGTCCTATTCCGCTGGCTACACCTTC. Its protein product is CGSGSYSAGYTF.

Details on this clone: At one of its ends the junction is not consistent with the germline gene, which may arise from a read error. The chain has TRBV13 and TRBJ2-7, with 14 bases fitting TRBD2. The CDR3 has 15 amino acids. The germline gives CDR1 PRHDT, CDR2 FYEKMQ (reference sequence). DNA of the CDR3: TGTGCCAGCAGCGTAGGGACTAGCGGGGGTTACGAGCAGTACTTC. This gives the protein CASSVGTSGGYEQYF.

The chain carries TRBV28 and TRBJ1-6; D might be TRBD1 (5 bases). From germline, CDR1 is MDHEN and CDR2 SYDVKM. V lost 8 bases and J lost 8, with 16 bases in between. The length of the CDR3 is 14 residues. CDR3 in amino acids: CASVGAGRHSPLHF. In nucleotides, the CDR3 is TGTGCCAGCGTCGGGGCAGGGAGGCATTCACCCCTCCACTTT. Full variable domain (remainder filled in from reference TRBV28 and TRBJ1-6): DVKVTQSSRYLVKRTGEKVFLECVQDMDHENMFWYRQDPGLGLRLIYFSYDVKMKEKGDIPEGYSVSREKKERFSLILESASTNQTSMYLCASVGAGRHSPLHFGNGTRLTVT.

This chain joins TRBV5-1 and TRBJ1-4; TRBD1 agrees at 7 bases. With 5 bases clipped from V and 4 bases from J, the junction kept 8 bases outside the gene matches. This CDR3 has 15 residues. Germline V gives CDR1 SGHRS, CDR2 YFSETQ. CDR3 residues: CASRSRDSGNEKLFF. The CDR3 DNA is TGCGCCAGCAGGTCCCGGGACAGCGGTAATGAAAAACTGTTTTTT.

V gene TRBV7-9 combines with J gene TRBJ1-2; 8 bases fit TRBD1. With 5 bases clipped from V and 8 bases from J, the junction kept 10 bases outside the gene matches. This CDR3 is 14 amino acids long. In germline, CDR1 is SEHNR, CDR2 FQNEAQ (reference sequence). Here the CDR3 reads CASSPSGGPGGYTF. Here the CDR3 DNA reads TGTGCCAGCAGCCCGTCAGGGGGCCCGGGAGGCTACACCTTC.

The rearrangement uses TRBV30 and TRBJ1-3; D unresolved. The length of the CDR3 is 16 residues. The germline V gene has CDR1 GTSNPN and CDR2 SVGIG (reference sequence). Between the trimmed V and J ends, which lost 4 bases and 2 bases, there was a span of 18 bases. The CDR3 DNA reads as TGTGCCTGGAAAGGGCGGGTCGGGGTCCCTGGAAACACCATATATTTT. It is translated as CAWKGRVGVPGNTIYF.

There are a few counts of this clone. This chain joins TRBV11-3 and TRBJ2-2; D may be TRBD2 (6 bases). V was cut by 5 bases and J by 5 bases, with 6 bases left in between. Germline V lookup: CDR1 SGHNT, CDR2 YENEEA. The CDR3 length is 12 residues. CDR3 nucleotide sequence: TGTGCCAGCAGCCGGGGGACCGGGGAGCTGTTTTTT. Translated, it gives CASSRGTGELFF.

This clone was recorded once. The chain uses TRBV9 and TRBJ2-1, with 13 bases aligning to TRBD2. The CDR3 totals 15 residues. The J segment lost 9 bases and the V segment lost 3 bases, leaving 6 bases of the junction unmatched. CDR1 SGDLS and CDR2 YYNGEE come from the germline V gene. The CDR3 protein is CASSAQLAGGPEQFF. The CDR3 DNA is TGTGCCAGCAGCGCCCAACTAGCGGGGGGGCCTGAGCAGTTCTTC.

This clone came up a few times. The genes are TRBV7-9 and TRBJ2-3; TRBD2 matches at 8 bases. CDR1 SEHNR and CDR2 FQNEAQ come from the germline V gene (reference sequence). The CDR3 extends over 15 amino acids. J lost 8 bases, V lost 3 bases, and 10 bases had no gene match. CDR3 coding DNA: TGTGCCAGCAGCTTTTTAGACGGCCGGGGGGGTACGCAGTATTTT. Protein: CASSFLDGRGGTQYF.

The chain is built from TRBV29-1 and TRBJ2-7, with TRBD1 matching 8 bases. The CDR3 runs 13 residues. V gave up 4 bases and J gave up 10 bases; unmatched junction bases: 12. Germline V CDR1 and CDR2: SQVTM, ANQGSEA. The CDR3 DNA is TGCAGCGTTGGGGTGGGGGACAGGTCCCACCAGTACTTC. This sequence encodes CSVGVGDRSHQYF.